This TCR beta chain comes out of a study of T cell repertoires in aging, cancer and after chemotherapy. For the study at large: Donors were grouped into six age bands spanning 30 or younger through 70 or older. The whole study produced a dataset of roughly 8.6 million TCR reads. Points from the study as a whole: Untreated cancer patients had significantly lower blood TCR diversity than age-matched healthy donors. Median generation probability rose over the chemotherapy interval in each cancer cohort, suggesting rebound thymic output.

Losses at the gene ends were 6 bases for V and 3 bases for J; bases not matched to a gene: 2. Germline CDR1 is MNHNS and CDR2 is SASEGT. The CDR3 sequence is 12 residues long. Rearranged V-D-J TRB sequences were amplified with a mixed TRB-A/B primer pool. TCRdb re-called the multiplex PCR reads with MiXCR, one entry per CDR3 protein. The sample consists of roughly 2,000 distinct CDR3 sequences, roughly 26% of them appearing once. As concerns this clonotype: The antigen remains undetermined.

TCR beta rearrangements were amplified from peripheral blood genomic DNA. The chain employs TRBV6-1 and TRBJ2-7; 7 bases align to TRBD1. The clonotype comes from a human donor with a solid tumor. Sequences were obtained from blood. CDR3 sequence: CASRTGNYEQYF. CDR3 nucleotide sequence: TGTGCCAGCAGGACAGGGAACTACGAGCAGTACTTC.